This T cell receptor beta chain was sequenced during a study of cytomegalovirus exposure and HLA in healthy donors (TCRdb year 2017). For the wider study: In an earlier analysis of several hundred of the donors, about 260 Gb of sequence data and approximately 120 million unique TCR beta sequences from 180 million or so T cells were reported. An earlier analysis of fewer than 750 of the donors used high-throughput TCR beta sequencing to judge whether each TCR beta V gene segment behaved as functional or pseudogenic. On average, about 200,000 unique TCR beta nucleotide sequences were sequenced per donor among about 400 genotyped donors of the cohort, with approximately 18% of those sequences being non-productive. Typing coverage varied by locus: about 629-630 donors for A, B, C, DRB1 and DQB1; around 560 for DQA1; around 570 for DPA1; around 490 for DPB1. An early release covering over 500 HLA-typed donors comprised about 300 gigabases of sequencing data and about 90 million unique TCR sequences. In a later analysis, previously published TCR beta repertoires from fewer than 750 donors were re-analyzed and high-resolution HLA genotyping was added so that TCR occurrence patterns could be studied. Alongside the repertoire data, information on donor age, sex, ethnicity and CMV serostatus was compiled. All discovery cohort repertoires had been generated on a single sequencing platform. Five DR-DQ haplotypes were treated as single units for association and clustering because of strong linkage in the cohort. The genetic ancestry cluster associated with self-reported Caucasian donors included 81% of the 300 to 400 genotyped donors. The study used immunosequencing to profile the T cell repertoires of approximately 640 subjects and linked those repertoires to cytomegalovirus serostatus. In a later genetic analysis, genome-wide SNP genotypes for about 55% of the roughly 670 donors were used, and that subset was treated as a discovery cohort. Both class I and class II loci were covered by HLA typing, at four-digit resolution. To predict cytomegalovirus infection status, the study combined high-throughput TCR immunosequencing, statistical association of individual TCRs with disease status, and machine learning. The study aimed to test whether signatures of past pathogen exposure could be identified by cataloging public T cell receptors. A separate validation cohort of 100 to 150 different subjects was used in addition to the approximately 640-subject first cohort. Rather than using new phenotypic data, the later analysis identified candidate immune exposures from TCR beta sequences and from how often those sequences occurred across donors. Overall results and qualifications from the work: It was suggested by the authors that the approach could potentially be generalized to other disease states and immunological phenotypes. Some IMGT-functional V segments, including TRBV6-2 and TRBV6-3, could not be told apart with the 87-base-pair reads, so those segments were excluded. In a later analysis, more than 15,000 TCR beta sequences were associated with specific HLA alleles at a false discovery rate of 0.05. Most CMV-associated TCR beta chains appeared to be HLA-restricted in a later analysis, and the HLA associations seemed to be driven largely by CMV exposure. Only TCR beta chains were sequenced in this cohort, and the absence of alpha or paired-chain data limited detectable features. Sequencing depth was assumed to be roughly uniform across donors in the presence/absence analyses, though that assumption may not hold. In vitro tests confirmed that a few of the cytomegalovirus-associated TCR beta chains recognize cytomegalovirus antigens. In the study, some 160 TCR beta chains were listed as associated with cytomegalovirus. An association between a missense DCLRE1C variant and V-gene and J-gene trimming of TCR beta chains was found in a later genetic analysis and replicated in an independent cohort. Compared with equally common non-associated chains, HLA-associated TCR beta chains in a later analysis were more clonally expanded and had lower generation probabilities. While some public TCRs were present in many individuals, most TCR sequences turned up only very rarely across donors. Strong co-occurrence of HLA alleles, especially DR and DQ, made assigning TCR associations to individual alleles difficult. Broadly in line with IMGT annotations, most TCR beta V segments showed up in productive rearrangements about 90% or about 30% of the time in an earlier analysis of approximately 600 of the donors. Immune exposure information for the cohort was limited to CMV serostatus. A later analysis reported that several top co-occurrence clusters appeared linked to parvovirus B19, influenza, CMV and Epstein-Barr virus. A further reported finding was that TCR beta sequences accurately predicted the HLA-A and HLA-B alleles for most subjects in the first cohort. A later genetic analysis reported fewer N-insertions in productive TCRs among donors in an Asian-associated ancestry cluster than the roughly 670-donor mean. According to a later analysis, TCR association rates differed among HLA loci, with DRB1 alleles showing the most associated TCRs and HLA-C alleles showing the fewest. The sequencing pipeline was judged likely to have produced a cluster of highly shared sequence variants as a technical artifact. In both the original and validation cohorts, the classifier was reported to diagnose cytomegalovirus status with high specificity and sensitivity. Because counts were too low, some 16 rarely observed V segments, including chromosome 9 orphons, were excluded from the earlier analysis of some 540 of the donors. Because some donors lacked HLA typing at each locus, the association tests relied only on the typed subset. Linkage disequilibrium might explain the correlated functional status among segregating V segments, but an unknown experimental factor could not be excluded.

In total, over 600 healthy bone marrow donors made up the cohort. Cohort members were all nominally healthy when sampled, although unrecorded immune exposures were likely present. The donor was CMV seronegative and was included in the group of a few hundred seronegative cohort members. Each donor provided a peripheral blood sample, and peripheral blood mononuclear cells were used for TCR beta sequencing. The Qiagen DNeasy Blood Extraction Kit was used to extract genomic DNA from the blood cell samples. About this clone itself: Its antigen has not been determined. There are no base qualities to consult, and no much larger clone falls within one base.

The library was obtained by the immunoSEQ multiplex PCR assay. For the multiplex PCR, a mixture combining 60 forward primers for TCR Vbeta segments and 13 reverse primers for TCR Jbeta segments was used. A multiplex PCR assay on genomic DNA amplified the CDR3 region of rearranged TCR beta genes. The Illumina HiSeq System was used to sequence the amplified TCR beta libraries as 87-base-pair reads. The published analysis was carried out like this. A later analysis counted about 80 million unique TCR beta chains across the 600 to 850 repertoires, and approximately 11 million of these chains were shared by at least two donors. Raw reads were error-corrected and collapsed into unique sequences by a nearest-neighbor algorithm in which closely related sequences were merged to remove PCR and sequencing errors. V, D and J gene segments were assigned by aligning CDR3 sequences to IMGT reference sequences. For a sequence to be retained, at least a six-nucleotide match to both a V gene segment and a J gene segment was required. Rearrangements were called productive when the CDR3 lacked stop codons and stayed in frame with V and J; all others were non-productive. Following IMGT convention, CDR3 was defined as the stretch from the second conserved V-encoded cysteine up to the conserved J-encoded phenylalanine. The earlier analysis of 500 to 650 of the donors excluded any sequence lacking an unambiguous match to a single V gene segment. In an earlier analysis of roughly 500 of the donors, V segments were called functional above 56.7% productive rearrangements and were called segregating when the between-donor standard deviation exceeded 5%. A statistical classification framework was developed to diagnose cytomegalovirus status using the catalog of TCR beta chain sequences. In a later analysis, V and J genes were assigned by comparing TCR nucleotide sequences against IMGT/GENE-DB human TR gene sequences. In a later analysis, CDR3 sequences and most-parsimonious VDJ recombination scenarios were assigned using the TCRdist pipeline. In a later analysis, each TCR beta chain was defined by its CDR3 amino acid sequence together with its V-gene family, and reads lacking a unique V-gene family were excluded. A later analysis removed 500 to 650 highly shared, low-generation-probability nucleotide sequences to deal with suspected cross-contamination and a sequencing artifact. In a later analysis, a clonal expansion index for each public chain was calculated from normalized within-repertoire ranks of inferred template counts. In a later analysis, generation probabilities were computed with a VDJ recombination model fitted to out-of-frame rearrangements, and the resulting probabilities were checked against IGoR. In a later analysis, hypergeometric tests were used to score TCR-TCR, TCR-HLA and TCR-CMV co-occurrence, with a repertoire-size bias correction applied to TCR pairs. To estimate false discovery rates, a later analysis permuted the HLA or CMV assignments 20 times. In a later analysis, co-occurring TCRs were grouped using DBSCAN, and TCRdist sequence similarity was added for clustering within HLA-allele-positive subsets. Co-occurrence clustering excluded repertoires with fewer than 30,000 or more than 120,000 public chains, plus five with anomalous nucleotide sharing. Entries here come from immuneACCESS through TCRdb and include only in-frame sequences with V and J called. Some clones fail to appear in such tables; in the studies checked, an unresolved V gene covers under half of the shortfall, and the cause of the remainder is unknown. V, J and clone size derive from that table, while D and trimming were established from the DNA sequence. The sample contains 74,000 or so clones, 60% to 80% of them found a single time. Of the sample, 7.2% falls within the top ten clones.

At the junction V is shortened by 4 bases and J by 1 base, with 13 bases in between. From the germline V gene, CDR1 is ENHRY and CDR2 is SYGVKD. The CDR3 holds 15 amino acids from the cysteine to the phenylalanine. Only the CDR3 DNA stays, 45 bases, in frame from base 1. The sequence came from a woman aged 40 to 55 in good health and CMV-seronegative. The sample consisted of PBMCs. The chain is encoded by TRBV10-3 joined to TRBJ1-1, and TRBD1 may be the D gene, going by 5 matching bases. The DNA sequence is given as TGTGCCATCAGTGGGAATGACAGACAGAACACTGAAGCTTTCTTT. The encoded protein is CAISGNDRQNTEAFF.